These T cell receptor beta chains were read from a single sample in a study of cytomegalovirus exposure and HLA in healthy donors. Only in-frame clones appear in the TCRdb table, and some are missing; sequencing was by immunoSEQ multiplex PCR. Here the sample spans about 160,000 clones, over 60% being singletons. Input material: PBMCs. The receptors here all came from a young woman in good health and CMV-seronegative. Both conserved end residues are part of each CDR3. The order of the fields is D gene, V gene, J gene, clone size, CDR3 protein, CDR3 DNA. The D gene is left open where the match is weak. Clone size is stated in some rows and not others, as once, few, many or a class when expanded.

-	TRBV27	TRBJ2-1	-	CASTVTSAHNEQFF	TGTGCCAGCACTGTGACTAGTGCCCACAATGAGCAGTTCTTC
-	TRBV6-6	TRBJ1-2	once	CASSYSGTLNYGYTF	TGTGCCAGCAGTTACTCCGGGACACTTAACTATGGCTACACCTTC
-	TRBV27	TRBJ2-2	-	CASSQTPTGELFF	TGTGCCAGCAGTCAGACACCTACCGGGGAGCTGTTTTTT
-	TRBV2	TRBJ2-1	-	CASSFIGVAEQFF	TGTGCCAGCAGTTTTATAGGGGTGGCTGAGCAGTTCTTC
TRBD1	TRBV2	TRBJ2-7	once	CASRVIGTVLYEQYF	TGTGCCAGTAGGGTTATCGGGACAGTGCTGTACGAGCAGTACTTC
TRBD1	TRBV5-6	TRBJ2-2	few	CASSFPTGPTGELFF	TGTGCCAGCAGCTTCCCGACAGGGCCTACCGGGGAGCTGTTTTTT
TRBD1	TRBV25-1	TRBJ2-5	-	CASKANPGTGGEETQYF	TGTGCCAGCAAGGCGAACCCCGGGACAGGGGGAGAAGAGACCCAGTACTTC
-	TRBV5-1	TRBJ2-3	few	CASSLGQLTDTQYF	TGCGCCAGCAGCTTGGGACAGCTAACAGATACGCAGTATTTT
TRBD1	TRBV7-2	TRBJ2-1	-	CATQGIVIDEQFF	TGTGCCACACAGGGGATCGTAATCGATGAGCAGTTCTTC
-	TRBV14	TRBJ2-6	-	CASSHFRVASGANVLTF	TGTGCCAGCAGCCACTTCAGGGTAGCCTCTGGGGCCAACGTCCTGACTTTC
-	TRBV28	TRBJ2-7	-	CASSLTSVRQQYF	TGTGCCAGCAGTTTGACTAGTGTAAGGCAGCAGTACTTC
TRBD1	TRBV19	TRBJ2-1	-	CASSIGQGASHEQFF	TGTGCCAGTAGTATAGGACAGGGGGCCAGCCATGAGCAGTTCTTC
-	TRBV30	TRBJ1-6	-	CAWSPGVGFSPLHF	TGTGCCTGGAGTCCGGGGGTGGGTTTTTCACCCCTCCACTTT
TRBD1	TRBV27	TRBJ2-7	-	CASSDGTGGNEQYF	TGTGCCAGCAGTGACGGGACAGGGGGCAATGAGCAGTACTTC
TRBD1	TRBV11-2	TRBJ2-7	few	CASSLGQGDSYEQYF	TGTGCCAGCAGCTTAGGACAGGGGGACTCCTACGAGCAGTACTTC
TRBD2	TRBV29-1	TRBJ2-3	-	CSVEGREGHTQYF	TGCAGCGTTGAGGGCAGGGAGGGTCATACGCAGTATTTT
TRBD1	TRBV2	TRBJ1-6	-	CASIETTGENSPLHF	TGTGCCAGCATTGAAACGACAGGGGAAAATTCACCCCTCCACTTT
TRBD1	TRBV2	TRBJ1-6	-	CASSTGTGNSPLHF	TGTGCCAGCAGTACCGGGACAGGCAATTCACCCCTCCACTTT
-	TRBV25-1	TRBJ2-4	-	CASTPSGANIQYF	TGTGCCAGCACCCCCAGCGGAGCGAACATTCAGTACTTC
-	TRBV28	TRBJ1-6	-	CASSPQQGLNSPLHF	TGTGCCAGCAGTCCTCAGCAGGGACTTAATTCACCCCTCCACTTT
TRBD1	TRBV4-3	TRBJ2-1	-	CASSPPGTGGRNEQFF	TGCGCCAGCAGCCCCCCCGGGACAGGTGGGCGCAATGAGCAGTTCTTC
-	TRBV19	TRBJ2-2	-	CASSSRLGSGELFF	TGTGCCAGTAGCTCTAGACTAGGCTCAGGGGAGCTGTTTTTT
TRBD1	TRBV10-2	TRBJ2-7	-	CASRPLPEGQSRDEQYF	TGCGCCAGCAGGCCCCTTCCTGAGGGACAGAGCAGGGACGAGCAGTACTTC
-	TRBV9	TRBJ2-1	-	CASSVGNPTNYEQFF	TGTGCCAGCAGCGTAGGAAACCCGACTAACTATGAGCAGTTCTTC
TRBD1	TRBV7-9	TRBJ2-2	-	CASRPNRGLVGELFF	TGTGCCAGCAGACCTAACAGGGGGCTTGTCGGGGAGCTGTTTTTT
-	TRBV6-1	TRBJ1-2	-	CASLLTGGGYTF	TGTGCCAGCCTACTAACGGGTGGGGGCTACACCTTC
-	TRBV2	TRBJ1-2	few	CASRHGTGGYGYTF	TGTGCCAGCAGACATGGGACGGGGGGATATGGCTACACCTTC
TRBD2	TRBV7-9	TRBJ2-7	few	CASGQQGGGHYEQYF	TGTGCCAGCGGACAGCAGGGCGGGGGGCACTACGAGCAGTACTTC
TRBD2	TRBV2	TRBJ2-1	-	CAGTTSVYNEQFF	TGTGCCGGAACGACTAGCGTCTACAATGAGCAGTTCTTC
TRBD2	TRBV5-1	TRBJ2-1	-	CASSLDSGGADEQFF	TGCGCCAGCAGCTTGGATAGCGGGGGGGCGGATGAGCAGTTCTTC
TRBD2	TRBV30	TRBJ2-1	few	CAWSRLPSGGANEQFF	TGTGCCTGGAGTAGGTTACCTAGCGGGGGGGCTAATGAGCAGTTCTTC
-	TRBV6-1	TRBJ1-1	-	CASRRIMNTEAFF	TGTGCCAGCAGGAGAATCATGAACACTGAAGCTTTCTTT
TRBD2	TRBV7-2	TRBJ2-7	-	CASSQASGAPYEQYF	TGTGCCAGCAGCCAAGCCAGCGGGGCCCCCTACGAGCAGTACTTC
-	TRBV9	TRBJ1-5	-	CASSATGKNQPQHF	TGTGCCAGCAGCGCAACAGGGAAAAATCAGCCCCAGCATTTT
TRBD1	TRBV5-6	TRBJ1-1	-	CASSSQGWDTEAFF	TGTGCCAGCAGCTCACAGGGGTGGGACACTGAAGCTTTCTTT
-	TRBV28	TRBJ2-2	-	CASSKAGQKAGELFF	TGTGCCAGCAGCAAGGCGGGACAGAAGGCCGGGGAGCTGTTTTTT
-	TRBV27	TRBJ1-1	-	CASWEGDSEAFF	TGTGCGTCGTGGGAAGGGGACTCTGAAGCTTTCTTT
TRBD1	TRBV28	TRBJ2-5	-	CASQGVETQYF	TGTGCCAGCCAGGGGGTGGAGACCCAGTACTTC
TRBD1	TRBV5-1	TRBJ1-2	-	CASSLQITGDYGYTF	TGCGCCAGCAGCTTGCAAATTACAGGGGACTATGGCTACACCTTC
-	TRBV11-2	TRBJ1-1	-	CASSFIENTEAFF	TGTGCCAGCAGCTTCATAGAGAACACTGAAGCTTTCTTT
TRBD1	TRBV5-4	TRBJ2-7	few	CASRKSGTGDYEQYF	TGTGCCAGCAGAAAATCCGGGACAGGAGACTACGAGCAGTACTTC
-	TRBV21-1	TRBJ1-5	once	CASSKGSPCANSNQPQHF	TGTGCCAGCAGCAAAGGATCCCCCTGCGCCAACTCCAATCAGCCCCAGCATTTT
TRBD2	TRBV4-2	TRBJ2-7	-	CASSQGGGTYEQYF	TGTGCCAGCAGCCAAGGGGGGGGTACCTACGAGCAGTACTTC
TRBD2	TRBV12-5	TRBJ2-5	-	CASGLPGGGEETQYF	TGTGCTAGTGGTTTGCCTGGCGGGGGGGAAGAGACCCAGTACTTC
TRBD2	TRBV4-1	TRBJ2-5	-	CASSQVLAGGPETQYF	TGCGCCAGCAGCCAGGTCTTAGCGGGGGGGCCCGAGACCCAGTACTTC
-	TRBV19	TRBJ1-5	once	CASSGSRDGPRQLQHF	TGTGCCAGTAGTGGAAGTCGGGATGGTCCGCGTCAGCTCCAGCATTTT
TRBD2	TRBV7-2	TRBJ2-3	once	CASSLLAGGPDTQYF	TGTGCCAGCAGCTTACTAGCGGGGGGGCCGGATACGCAGTATTTT
-	TRBV7-6	TRBJ2-2	-	CASSPNGGVVGGAPNTGELFF	TGTGCCAGCAGCCCGAATGGTGGGGTAGTGGGGGGTGCACCGAACACCGGGGAGCTGTTTTTT
-	TRBV6-4	TRBJ1-4	-	CASSENPENEKLFF	TGTGCCAGCAGTGAGAACCCAGAAAATGAAAAACTGTTTTTT
-	TRBV28	TRBJ2-1	-	CASGSYNEQFF	TGTGCCAGCGGTAGTTACAATGAGCAGTTCTTC
-	TRBV18	TRBJ2-1	-	CASSSGLSNEQFF	TGTGCCAGCTCATCGGGACTCTCAAATGAGCAGTTCTTC
-	TRBV19	TRBJ1-5	once	CASNGGQGFVSNQPQHF	TGTGCCAGTAACGGGGGGCAGGGCTTCGTGAGCAATCAGCCCCAGCATTTT
-	TRBV28	TRBJ2-7	-	CASTLGGQSKQYF	TGTGCCAGCACCCTAGGAGGACAGAGCAAGCAGTACTTC
-	TRBV6-5	TRBJ2-7	-	CASSNFYEQYF	TGTGCCAGCAGCAACTTCTACGAGCAGTACTTC
-	TRBV5-6	TRBJ2-7	-	CASSRGPASYEQYF	TGTGCCAGCAGCCGCGGGCCGGCCTCCTACGAGCAGTACTTC